Below, one T cell receptor (beta chain) is given with its context. Trimming cost V 0 bases and J 1 base, with 7 bases left between them. Germline CDR1 reads SGHDT; CDR2 reads YYEEEE. The CDR3 is made up of 14 amino acids. TCR sequencing used cDNA made by reverse transcription of extracted RNA. Sequencing was performed with immunoSEQ multiplex PCR; in TCRdb, only in-frame clones are kept and a portion is missing. The profile covers 100,000 to 150,000 clones, with 60% to 65% appearing a single time and 4.5% to 6% taken by the ten largest. The sample belongs to a study of CD8+ T cells in alopecia areata. The treatment denotes: oral pan-JAK inhibitor, 5-10 mg twice daily.

This receptor was identified in a human donor with alopecia areata. The source material was CD4+ T cells sorted from blood, sampled at week 4, from a patient treated with tofacitinib. The chain joins TRBV5-6 to TRBJ2-5; D is uncertain. CDR3 in amino acids: CASSLAGSQETQYF. As DNA, the CDR3 is TGTGCCAGCAGCTTGGCCGGCAGCCAAGAGACCCAGTACTTC.